This T cell receptor beta chain derives from a study of CD8 T cells in ankylosing spondylitis. Using quantitative 5'-RACE with molecular barcodes, the authors made TCR beta libraries. MiXCR, run by TCRdb on the 5' RACE reads, gives a single entry per CDR3 protein. Among some 240,000 distinct CDR3 sequences listed, about a sixth were seen once. Study conclusions and caveats: Enrichment of disease-linked clones was reportedly significant in matched ankylosing spondylitis synovial fluid. Typical of ankylosing spondylitis blood, it appeared, was a TCR beta motif of roughly eight highly homologous variants.

Losses at the gene ends were 2 bases for V and 4 bases for J; bases not matched to a gene: 8. This CDR3 has 16 residues. Germline assignment: CDR1 SGHTA and CDR2 FQGTGA. There are a few counts of this clonotype. Its specificity is unknown. The receptor comes from a male donor with ankylosing spondylitis or in good health (not recorded which). The gene calls are TRBV7-3 and TRBJ2-3, with 8 bases matching TRBD2. The sequenced sample was blood, either unsorted or a sorted T cell fraction (not recorded which). The CDR3 region has the DNA TGTGCCAGCAGCTTATACAACGGGAGGGCCGCAGATACGCAGTATTTT. Protein: CASSLYNGRAADTQYF. Using reference TRBV7-3 and TRBJ2-3 for the parts outside the CDR3, the full variable domain is GAGVSQTPSNKVTEKGKYVELRCDPISGHTALYWYRQSLGQGPEFLIYFQGTGAADDSGLPNDRFFAVRPEGSVSTLKIQRTERGDSAVYLCASSLYNGRAADTQYFGPGTRLTVL.